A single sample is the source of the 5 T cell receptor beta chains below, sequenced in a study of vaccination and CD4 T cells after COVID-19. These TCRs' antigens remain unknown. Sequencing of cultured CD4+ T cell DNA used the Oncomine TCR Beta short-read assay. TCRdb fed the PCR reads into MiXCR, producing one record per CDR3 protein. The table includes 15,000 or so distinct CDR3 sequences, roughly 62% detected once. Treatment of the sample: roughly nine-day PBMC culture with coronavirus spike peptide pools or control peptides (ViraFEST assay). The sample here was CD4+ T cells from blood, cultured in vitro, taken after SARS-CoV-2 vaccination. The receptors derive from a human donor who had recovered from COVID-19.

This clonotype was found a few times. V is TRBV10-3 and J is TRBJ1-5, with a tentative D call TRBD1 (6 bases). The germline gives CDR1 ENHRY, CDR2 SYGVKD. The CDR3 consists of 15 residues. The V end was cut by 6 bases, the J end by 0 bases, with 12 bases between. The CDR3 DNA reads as TGTGCCATCAGGGACAGAGATGATAGCAATCAGCCCCAGCATTTT. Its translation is CAIRDRDDSNQPQHF.

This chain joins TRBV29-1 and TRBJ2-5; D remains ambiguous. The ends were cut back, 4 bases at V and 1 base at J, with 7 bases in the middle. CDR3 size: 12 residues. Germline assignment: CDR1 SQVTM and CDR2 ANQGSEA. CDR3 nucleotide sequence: TGCAGCGTTGTGGCAGGCCAAGAGACCCAGTACTTC. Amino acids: CSVVAGQETQYF.

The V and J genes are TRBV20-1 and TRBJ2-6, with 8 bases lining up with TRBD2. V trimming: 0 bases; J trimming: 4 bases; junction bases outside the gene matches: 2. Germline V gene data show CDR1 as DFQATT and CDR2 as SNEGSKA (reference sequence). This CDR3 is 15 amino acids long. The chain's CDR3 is CSARDSGVGANVLTF. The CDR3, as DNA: TGCAGTGCTAGAGATAGCGGGGTCGGGGCCAACGTCCTGACTTTC.

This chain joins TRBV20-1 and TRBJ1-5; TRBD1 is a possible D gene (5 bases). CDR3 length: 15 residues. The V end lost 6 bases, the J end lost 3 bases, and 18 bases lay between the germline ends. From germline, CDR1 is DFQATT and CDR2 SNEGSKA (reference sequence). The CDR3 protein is CSAGRDLGVNQPQHF. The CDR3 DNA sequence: TGCAGTGCAGGGCGAGACTTGGGGGTCAATCAGCCCCAGCATTTT.

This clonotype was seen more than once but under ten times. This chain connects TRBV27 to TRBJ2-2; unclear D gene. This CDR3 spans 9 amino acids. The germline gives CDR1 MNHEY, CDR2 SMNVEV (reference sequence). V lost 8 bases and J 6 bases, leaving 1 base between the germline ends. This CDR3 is CASPGELFF. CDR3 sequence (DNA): TGTGCCAGCCCCGGGGAGCTGTTTTTT.